The 2 T cell receptor beta chains reported below all come from one sample, sequenced in a study of cytomegalovirus exposure and HLA in healthy donors (dated by TCRdb to 2015 to 2018). Libraries were constructed by the immunoSEQ multiplex PCR assay. A mixture of 60 forward primers for TCR Vbeta segments and 13 reverse primers for TCR Jbeta segments was used in the multiplex PCR. TCRdb carries this immuneACCESS record with in-frame sequences only. Its versions omit some clonotypes, under half of them owing to an unresolved V gene in the studies checked, with the rest unexplained. Within this sample are around 210,000 clones, with roughly 80% of them counted one time only. About 2.5% of the sample comes from the top ten. The sample was PBMCs. The receptors stem from a woman between 40 and 50 years old in good health and CMV-seronegative.

The chain combines TRBV27 with TRBJ1-1; D not certain. The V gene's germline CDR1 is MNHEY and CDR2 SMNVEV (reference sequence). The CDR3 covers 13 residues. Trimming took 3 bases from V and 2 from J, leaving 7 bases between them. For the CDR3, the DNA is TGTGCCAGCAGTTTTTTGCTAAACACTGAAGCTTTCTTT. Amino acids: CASSFLLNTEAFF.

This clone was seen a single time. The J gene is TRBJ2-7, the V gene TRBV7-8, with 8 bases aligning to TRBD2. There are 15 residues in the CDR3. Germline V lookup: CDR1 SGHVS, CDR2 FQNEAQ. The V segment lost 2 bases and the J segment 3 bases; nucleotides outside the gene matches: 6. The DNA of the CDR3 is TGTGCCAGCAGCTTATCCGGGGGGGCTCTCTACGAGCAGTACTTC. It is translated as CASSLSGGALYEQYF.